This is a list of T cell receptor beta chains from one sample in a study of response to subunit inactivated influenza vaccine. MiXCR, run by TCRdb on the RT-PCR reads, gives a single entry per CDR3 protein. The table lists over 750,000 distinct CDR3 sequences, roughly 20% of them singletons. Specimen: PBMCs from blood, collected roughly 5 days after vaccination. The source is a man aged 50 to 59 who received an inactivated influenza vaccine. Both conserved end residues are part of each CDR3. A D gene is named only where the DNA matches it firmly. Clone sizes are given selectively: once, few, many, or a class where the clone is expanded.

abundance	d_gene	j_gene	v_gene	CDR3aa	CDR3nt
few	NA	TRBJ2-7	TRBV6-2/TRBV6-3	CASSYPTKNNEQYF	TGTGCCAGCAGTTACCCAACAAAAAACAACGAGCAGTACTTC
many	NA	TRBJ2-1	TRBV10-2	CASRAIARDYNEQFF	TGCGCCAGCAGGGCGATAGCGCGGGATTACAATGAGCAGTTCTTC
once	NA	TRBJ2-1	TRBV12-3/TRBV12-4	CASQKGKSGEQFF	TGTGCCAGCCAAAAGGGGAAATCGGGGGAGCAGTTCTTC
many	NA	TRBJ2-5	TRBV20-1	CSASKETQYF	TGCAGTGCTAGTAAAGAGACCCAGTACTTC
few	TRBD2	TRBJ2-7	TRBV9	CASSVASGASYEQYF	TGTGCCAGCAGCGTAGCAAGCGGGGCCTCCTACGAGCAGTACTTC
NA	NA	TRBJ2-5	TRBV2	CARSGRSYQETQYF	TGTGCCAGATCGGGGCGTTCTTACCAAGAGACCCAGTACTTC
few	NA	TRBJ1-4	TRBV27	CASSLSKMLFF	TGTGCCAGCAGTCTAAGTAAAATGCTGTTTTTT
NA	TRBD1	TRBJ2-7	TRBV10-3	CAISESTGLFNEQYF	TGTGCCATCAGTGAGTCGACAGGGCTGTTCAACGAGCAGTACTTC
NA	TRBD1	TRBJ2-7	TRBV29-1	CSVLGQGYEQYF	TGCAGCGTTTTGGGACAGGGCTACGAGCAGTACTTC
NA	NA	TRBJ2-5	TRBV6-4	CASSGHRGETQYF	TGTGCCAGCAGTGGTCATAGGGGAGAGACCCAGTACTTC
many	NA	TRBJ2-2	TRBV12-3/TRBV12-4	CASSLSDGGTGELFF	TGTGCCAGCAGTTTATCTGACGGGGGCACCGGGGAGCTGTTTTTT
NA	NA	TRBJ2-6	TRBV18	CASSPKDYSGANVLTF	TGTGCCAGCTCACCGAAGGATTACTCTGGGGCCAACGTCCTGACTTTC
NA	TRBD1	TRBJ1-4	TRBV4-2	CASSPQGQINEKLFF	TGTGCCAGCAGCCCCCAGGGACAGATTAATGAAAAACTGTTTTTT
NA	TRBD1	TRBJ2-1	TRBV12-3/TRBV12-4	CASSPRTGARHEQFF	TGTGCCAGCAGTCCCCGGACAGGGGCCCGTCATGAGCAGTTCTTC
NA	NA	TRBJ2-2	TRBV7-2	CASSRRAAGNTGELFF	TGTGCCAGCAGCCGAAGGGCAGCGGGCAACACCGGGGAGCTGTTTTTT
many	NA	TRBJ2-3	TRBV20-1	CSATLLLSTDTQYF	TGCAGTGCTACCCTGCTACTGAGCACAGATACGCAGTATTTT
NA	TRBD1	TRBJ1-2	TRBV29-1	CSVGAGGANYGYTF	TGCAGCGTTGGAGCAGGGGGCGCGAACTATGGCTACACCTTC
many	NA	TRBJ2-1	TRBV19	CASMDPLLRNEQFF	TGTGCCAGTATGGACCCACTTCTGAGGAATGAGCAGTTCTTC
few	NA	TRBJ2-3	TRBV7-2	CASSLSATSRSDTQYF	TGTGCCAGCAGCTTAAGTGCTACTAGTAGGTCGGATACGCAGTATTTT
few	NA	TRBJ2-3	TRBV10-1	CASSEGVSNTDTQYF	TGCGCCAGCAGTGAGGGAGTCTCAAACACAGATACGCAGTATTTT
NA	NA	TRBJ1-6	TRBV5-1	CASSLVPNQNSPLHF	TGCGCCAGCAGCTTGGTTCCGAACCAGAATTCACCCCTCCACTTT
many	NA	TRBJ2-5	TRBV15	CATSTRVGVQETQYF	TGTGCCACCAGCACCCGGGTGGGGGTCCAAGAGACCCAGTACTTC
few	NA	TRBJ1-1	TRBV20-1	CSATPRENTEAFF	TGCAGTGCCACCCCCCGAGAGAACACTGAAGCTTTCTTT
NA	TRBD1	TRBJ2-1	TRBV6-1	CASSDYRGNSYNEQFF	TGTGCCAGCAGCGACTACAGGGGGAATTCCTACAATGAGCAGTTCTTC
NA	TRBD1	TRBJ1-2	TRBV12-3/TRBV12-4	CASSAGTGVSFGYGYTF	TGTGCCAGCAGTGCCGGGACAGGGGTTTCTTTTGGCTATGGCTACACCTTC
NA	NA	TRBJ2-5	TRBV24-1	CATSDLGTSTQETQYF	TGTGCCACCAGTGATTTGGGGACTTCCACTCAAGAGACCCAGTACTTC
NA	NA	TRBJ2-2	TRBV6-2/TRBV6-3	CASSYSGGSTGELFF	TGTGCCAGCAGTTACTCAGGCGGGTCCACCGGGGAGCTGTTTTTT
NA	NA	TRBJ2-7	TRBV6-2/TRBV6-3	CASSYSIVRTYEQYF	TGTGCCAGCAGTTACTCGATAGTTCGGACCTACGAGCAGTACTTC
NA	TRBD2	TRBJ2-7	TRBV3-1	CASSLLADGLYEQYF	TGTGCCAGCAGCCTCCTAGCGGACGGGCTATACGAGCAGTACTTC